In this sample, the clone carrying this T cell receptor beta chain turned up a few times. Its antigen remains unknown. This CDR3 is also generated by other DNA sequences in the sample. This sample stems from a study of Ad26.COV2.S vaccination and SARS-CoV-2 variants. As for the study in general: In the COV1001 trial, the donor was in the Ad26.COV2.S arm. Study-wide findings and caveats: Whether participants received vaccine or placebo, their non-spike TCR breadth was similar.

Sequenced by immunoSEQ multiplex PCR; TCRdb stores in-frame clones only, minus some. This sample yields about 400,000 clones, of which about 90% are seen a single time; 1.5% to 2% belongs to the top ten. Trimming cost V 3 bases and J 3 bases, with 8 bases left between them. The length of the CDR3 is 13 residues. From germline, CDR1 is MNHEY and CDR2 SMNVEV (reference sequence). Treatment defined: some 20 received Ad26.COV2.S at low or high dose, single or two shots; a few received placebo; per-sample allocation not given. Sampling was done on day 63 after the first vaccine or placebo injection. This clonotype was obtained from a person aged 18-65 years who received the Ad26.COV2.S COVID-19 vaccine or a placebo. The V and J genes are TRBV27 and TRBJ1-2; TRBD1 is a possible D gene (5 bases). Here the sequenced sample was peripheral blood, taken in a trial of Ad26.COV2.S vaccine versus placebo. In nucleotides, the CDR3 is TGTGCCAGCAGTTTCGGGGGGGACTATGGCTACACCTTC. Protein sequence: CASSFGGDYGYTF.